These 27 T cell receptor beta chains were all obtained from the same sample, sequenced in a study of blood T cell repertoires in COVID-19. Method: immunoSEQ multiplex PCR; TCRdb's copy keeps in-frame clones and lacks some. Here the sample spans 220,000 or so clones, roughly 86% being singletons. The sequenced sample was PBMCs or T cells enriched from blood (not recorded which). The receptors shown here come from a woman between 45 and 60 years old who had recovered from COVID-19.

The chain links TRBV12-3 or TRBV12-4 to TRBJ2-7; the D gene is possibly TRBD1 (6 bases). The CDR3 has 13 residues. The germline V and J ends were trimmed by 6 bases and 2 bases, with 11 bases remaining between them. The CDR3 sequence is CASSSQGTYEQYF. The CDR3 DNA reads TGTGCCAGCAGCTCACAGGGAACCTACGAGCAGTACTTC.

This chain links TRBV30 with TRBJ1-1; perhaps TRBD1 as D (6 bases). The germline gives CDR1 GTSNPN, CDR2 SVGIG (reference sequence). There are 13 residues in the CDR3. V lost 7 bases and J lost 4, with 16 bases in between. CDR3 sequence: CAFSRGIGTEAFF. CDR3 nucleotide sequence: TGTGCCTTTTCTAGGGGGATTGGCACTGAAGCTTTCTTT. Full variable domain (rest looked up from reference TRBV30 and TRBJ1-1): SQTIHQWPATLVQPVGSPLSLECTVEGTSNPNLYWYRQAAGRGLQLLFYSVGIGQISSEVPQNLSASRPQDRQFILSSKKLLLSDSGFYLCAFSRGIGTEAFFGQGTRLTVV.

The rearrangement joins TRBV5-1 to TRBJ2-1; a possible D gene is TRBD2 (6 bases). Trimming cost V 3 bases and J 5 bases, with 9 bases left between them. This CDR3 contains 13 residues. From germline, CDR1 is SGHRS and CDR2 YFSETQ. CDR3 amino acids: CASSSWTNNEQFF. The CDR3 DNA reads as TGCGCCAGCAGCTCCTGGACTAACAATGAGCAGTTCTTC.

CDR3: CASSLAGLAVYNEQFF. The CDR3, as DNA: TGTGCCAGCAGCTTAGCGGGACTAGCGGTTTACAATGAGCAGTTCTTC. V and J are TRBV7-2 and TRBJ2-1, with 11 bases matching TRBD2. V was clipped by 0 bases and J by 4 bases; unmatched bases: 2. Germline V CDR1 and CDR2: SGHTA, FQGNSA. This CDR3 spans 16 amino acids.

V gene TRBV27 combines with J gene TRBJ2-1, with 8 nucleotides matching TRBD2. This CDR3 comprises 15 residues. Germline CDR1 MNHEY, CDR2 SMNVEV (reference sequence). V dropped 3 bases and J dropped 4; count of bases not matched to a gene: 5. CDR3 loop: CASSFARGAYNEQFF. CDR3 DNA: TGTGCCAGCAGTTTTGCGCGGGGGGCTTACAATGAGCAGTTCTTC.

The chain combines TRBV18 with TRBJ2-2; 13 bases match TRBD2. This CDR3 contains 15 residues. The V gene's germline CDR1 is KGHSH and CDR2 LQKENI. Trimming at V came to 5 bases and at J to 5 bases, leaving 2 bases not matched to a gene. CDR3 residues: CASSWTSGSTGELFF. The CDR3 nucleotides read TGTGCCAGCTCATGGACTAGCGGGAGTACCGGGGAGCTGTTTTTT.

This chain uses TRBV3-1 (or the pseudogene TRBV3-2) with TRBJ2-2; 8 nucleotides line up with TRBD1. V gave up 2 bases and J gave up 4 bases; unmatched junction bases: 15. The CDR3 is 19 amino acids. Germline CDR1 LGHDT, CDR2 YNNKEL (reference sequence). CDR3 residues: CASSQRQGSLRVGTGELFF. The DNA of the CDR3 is TGTGCCAGCAGCCAAAGACAGGGGAGCCTCCGAGTGGGCACCGGGGAGCTGTTTTTT.

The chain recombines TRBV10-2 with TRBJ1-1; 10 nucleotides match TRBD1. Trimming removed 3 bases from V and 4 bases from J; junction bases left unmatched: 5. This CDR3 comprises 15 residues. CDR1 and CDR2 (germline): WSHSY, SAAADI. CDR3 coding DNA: TGCGCCAGCAGTGACTTCGGGACAGGGGTCACTGAAGCTTTCTTT. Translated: CASSDFGTGVTEAFF.

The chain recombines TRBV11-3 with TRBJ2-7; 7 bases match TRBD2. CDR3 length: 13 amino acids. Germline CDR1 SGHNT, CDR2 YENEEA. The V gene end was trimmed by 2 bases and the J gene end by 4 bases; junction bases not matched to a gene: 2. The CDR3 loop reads CASSLRAGYEQYF. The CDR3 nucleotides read TGTGCCAGCAGCTTAAGAGCGGGGTACGAGCAGTACTTC.

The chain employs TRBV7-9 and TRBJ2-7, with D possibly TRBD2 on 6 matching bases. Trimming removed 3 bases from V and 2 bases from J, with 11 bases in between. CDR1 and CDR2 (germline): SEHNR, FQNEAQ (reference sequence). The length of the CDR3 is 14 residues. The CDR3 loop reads CASSFGTGTYEQYF. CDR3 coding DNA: TGTGCCAGCAGCTTCGGGACTGGCACCTACGAGCAGTACTTC.

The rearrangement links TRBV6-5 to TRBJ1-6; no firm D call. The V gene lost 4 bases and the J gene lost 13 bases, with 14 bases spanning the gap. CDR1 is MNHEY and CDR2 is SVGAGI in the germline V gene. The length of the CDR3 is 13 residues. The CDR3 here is CASSSAAGEPLHF. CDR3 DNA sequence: TGTGCCAGCAGTTCCGCCGCCGGGGAGCCCCTCCACTTT.

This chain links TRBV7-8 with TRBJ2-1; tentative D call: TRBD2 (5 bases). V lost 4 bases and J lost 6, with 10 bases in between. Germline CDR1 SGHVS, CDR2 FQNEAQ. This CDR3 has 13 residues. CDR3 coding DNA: TGTGCCAGCAGCTCCCTTCGGGGCAATGAGCAGTTCTTC. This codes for CASSSLRGNEQFF.

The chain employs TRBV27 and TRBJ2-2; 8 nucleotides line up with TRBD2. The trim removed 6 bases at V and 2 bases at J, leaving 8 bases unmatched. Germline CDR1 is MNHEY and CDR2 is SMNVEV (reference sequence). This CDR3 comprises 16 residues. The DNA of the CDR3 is TGTGCCAGCAGACCCAGCGGGGGAAGTAACACCGGGGAGCTGTTTTTT. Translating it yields CASRPSGGSNTGELFF.

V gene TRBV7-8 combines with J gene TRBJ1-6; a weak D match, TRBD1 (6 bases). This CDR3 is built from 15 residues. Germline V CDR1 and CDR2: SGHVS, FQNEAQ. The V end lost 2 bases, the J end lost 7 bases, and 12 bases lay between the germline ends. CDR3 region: CASSLQGNGNSPLHF. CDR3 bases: TGTGCCAGCAGCTTACAGGGGAATGGGAATTCACCCCTCCACTTT.

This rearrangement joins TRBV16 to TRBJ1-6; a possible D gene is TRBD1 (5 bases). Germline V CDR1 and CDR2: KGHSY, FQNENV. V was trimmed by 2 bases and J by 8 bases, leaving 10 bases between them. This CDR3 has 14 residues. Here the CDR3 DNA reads TGTGCCAGCAGCCAAAGGGGCAGGGATTCACCCCTCCACTTT. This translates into CASSQRGRDSPLHF.

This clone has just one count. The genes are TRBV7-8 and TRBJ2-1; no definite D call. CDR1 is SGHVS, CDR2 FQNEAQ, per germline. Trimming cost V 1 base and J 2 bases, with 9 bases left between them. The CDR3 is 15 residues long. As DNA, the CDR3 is TGTGCCAGCAGCTTAGGGAGAGACCCCTACAATGAGCAGTTCTTC. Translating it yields CASSLGRDPYNEQFF.

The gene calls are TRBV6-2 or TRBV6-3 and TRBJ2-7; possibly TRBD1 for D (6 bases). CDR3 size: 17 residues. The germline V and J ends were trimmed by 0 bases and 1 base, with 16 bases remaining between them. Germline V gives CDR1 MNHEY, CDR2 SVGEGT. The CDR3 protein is CASSYSLQSGESYEQYF. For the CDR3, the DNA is TGTGCCAGCAGTTACTCGTTACAGTCAGGGGAGTCCTACGAGCAGTACTTC.

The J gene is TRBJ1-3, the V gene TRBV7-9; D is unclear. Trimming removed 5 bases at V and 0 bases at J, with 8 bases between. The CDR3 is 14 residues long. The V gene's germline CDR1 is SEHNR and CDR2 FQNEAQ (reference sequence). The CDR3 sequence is CASSAQSSGNTIYF. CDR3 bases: TGTGCCAGCAGCGCACAGAGCTCTGGAAACACCATATATTTT.

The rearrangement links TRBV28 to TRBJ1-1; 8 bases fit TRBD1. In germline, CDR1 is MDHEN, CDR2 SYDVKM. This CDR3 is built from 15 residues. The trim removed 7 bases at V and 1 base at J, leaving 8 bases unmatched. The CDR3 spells CASTSSGQGNTEAFF. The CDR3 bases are TGTGCCAGCACCTCCTCCGGACAGGGGAACACTGAAGCTTTCTTT.

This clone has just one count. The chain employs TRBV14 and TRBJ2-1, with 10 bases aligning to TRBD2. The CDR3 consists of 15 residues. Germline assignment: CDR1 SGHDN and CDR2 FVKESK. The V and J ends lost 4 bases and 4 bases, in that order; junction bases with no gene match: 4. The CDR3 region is CASSRPGLAYNEQFF. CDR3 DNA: TGTGCCAGCAGCCGCCCGGGACTAGCGTACAATGAGCAGTTCTTC.

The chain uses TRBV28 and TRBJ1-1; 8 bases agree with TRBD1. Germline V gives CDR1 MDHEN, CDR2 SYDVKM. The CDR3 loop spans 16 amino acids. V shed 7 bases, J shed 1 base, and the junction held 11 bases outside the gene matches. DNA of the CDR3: TGTGCCAGCATCTTACCGAGGACAGGGAAGAACACTGAAGCTTTCTTT. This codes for CASILPRTGKNTEAFF.

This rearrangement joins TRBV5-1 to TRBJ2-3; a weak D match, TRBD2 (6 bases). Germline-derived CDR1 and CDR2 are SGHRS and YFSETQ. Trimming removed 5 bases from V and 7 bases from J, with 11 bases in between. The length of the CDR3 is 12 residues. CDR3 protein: CASSAEGNTQYF. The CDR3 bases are TGCGCCAGCAGTGCGGAGGGCAATACGCAGTATTTT. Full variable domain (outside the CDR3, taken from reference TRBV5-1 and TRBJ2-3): KAGVTQTPRYLIKTRGQQVTLSCSPISGHRSVSWYQQTPGQGLQFLFEYFSETQRNKGNFPGRFSGRQFSNSRSEMNVSTLELGDSALYLCASSAEGNTQYFGPGTRLTVL.

The CDR3 region has the DNA TGTGCCAGCAGCTTAGGCAGACAGGCCAGAGCTTTCTTT. Amino acid sequence: CASSLGRQARAFF. The chain is built from TRBV11-2 and TRBJ1-1, with D possibly being TRBD1 (6 bases). In germline, CDR1 is SGHAT, CDR2 FQNNGV. The germline V and J ends were trimmed by 1 base and 10 bases, with 13 bases remaining between them. The CDR3 loop spans 13 amino acids.

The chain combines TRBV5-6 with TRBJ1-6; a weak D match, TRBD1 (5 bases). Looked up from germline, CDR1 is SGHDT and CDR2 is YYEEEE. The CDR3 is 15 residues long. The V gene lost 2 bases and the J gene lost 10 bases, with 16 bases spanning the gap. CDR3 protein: CASSFLRGIDSPLHF. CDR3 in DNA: TGTGCCAGCAGCTTTCTCCGGGGGATAGACTCACCCCTCCACTTT. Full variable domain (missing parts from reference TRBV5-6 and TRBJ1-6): DAGVTQSPTHLIKTRGQQVTLRCSPKSGHDTVSWYQQALGQGPQFIFQYYEEEERQRGNFPDRFSGHQFPNYSSELNVNALLLGDSALYLCASSFLRGIDSPLHFGNGTRLTVT.

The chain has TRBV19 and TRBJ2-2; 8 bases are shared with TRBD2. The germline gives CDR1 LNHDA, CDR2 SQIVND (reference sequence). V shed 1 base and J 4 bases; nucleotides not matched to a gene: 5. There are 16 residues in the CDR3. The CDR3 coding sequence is TGTGCCAGTAGTATAGCGGCGCGGGGGGTCACCGGGGAGCTGTTTTTT. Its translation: CASSIAARGVTGELFF. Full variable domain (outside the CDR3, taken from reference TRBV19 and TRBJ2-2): DGGITQSPKYLFRKEGQNVTLSCEQNLNHDAMYWYRQDPGQGLRLIYYSQIVNDFQKGDIAEGYSVSREKKESFPLTVTSAQKNPTAFYLCASSIAARGVTGELFFGEGSRLTVL.

CDR3 nucleotides: TGTGCCAGCAGTGAATGGAGCTCACCCCTCCACTTT. Amino acids: CASSEWSSPLHF. The chain carries TRBV25-1 and TRBJ1-6; no definite D call. This CDR3 is 12 amino acids long. The germline gives CDR1 MGHDK, CDR2 SYGVNS. The V gene lost 1 base and the J gene lost 10 bases, with 5 bases spanning the gap.

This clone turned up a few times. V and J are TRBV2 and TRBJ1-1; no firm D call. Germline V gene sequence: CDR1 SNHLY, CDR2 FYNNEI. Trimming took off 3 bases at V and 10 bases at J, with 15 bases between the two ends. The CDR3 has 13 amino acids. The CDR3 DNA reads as TGTGCCAGCAGTGATCTCGAACCTCCGCGAGCTTTCTTT. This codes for CASSDLEPPRAFF.